These T cell receptor beta chains were read from a single sample in a study of cytomegalovirus exposure and HLA in healthy donors. Profiled with immunoSEQ multiplex PCR; TCRdb holds only in-frame clones, not every one. The data contain around 150,000 clones, 70% to 80% of them seen just once; the ten biggest clones take up 5.1%. Sequenced input: PBMCs. The source is a male donor in good health and CMV-seronegative. CDR3s include the opening cysteine and the closing phenylalanine or tryptophan. D genes are given only for firm matches. A row's size may be missing; if present it is once, few, many or a size class.

v_gene,abundance,len,d_gene,j_gene,CDR3aa,CDR3nt
TRBV5-8,once,15,TRBD1,TRBJ1-2,CASSATGGLHGGYTF,TGTGCCAGCAGCGCTACAGGGGGCCTCCATGGGGGCTACACCTTC
TRBV5-1,.,15,TRBD1,TRBJ2-5,CASSLVGTGEETQYF,TGCGCCAGCAGCTTGGTCGGGACAGGGGAAGAGACCCAGTACTTC
TRBV6-5,.,15,TRBD1,TRBJ1-2,CASSYGTGPYYGYTF,TGTGCCAGCAGTTATGGGACAGGGCCCTACTATGGCTACACCTTC
TRBV19,once,14,.,TRBJ2-3,CASSYDGGTDTQYF,TGTGCCAGTAGTTACGATGGAGGGACGGATACGCAGTATTTT
TRBV4-3,.,16,TRBD1,TRBJ1-6,CASSQVRTGRNSPLHF,TGCGCCAGCAGCCAAGTACGGACAGGTCGTAATTCACCCCTCCACTTT
TRBV2,.,13,.,TRBJ1-6,CASAAGRNSPLHF,TGTGCCAGCGCCGCGGGGCGGAATTCACCCCTCCACTTT
TRBV4-1,.,13,.,TRBJ2-2,CASSDSPTGELFF,TGCGCCAGCAGCGACTCCCCCACCGGGGAGCTGTTTTTT
TRBV6-5,.,15,.,TRBJ2-2,CASSYSNTGTGELFF,TGTGCCAGCAGTTACTCGAATACGGGTACCGGGGAGCTGTTTTTT
TRBV5-5,.,15,.,TRBJ2-7,CASSLVSGSTYEQYF,TGTGCCAGCAGCTTGGTCTCAGGGTCAACCTACGAGCAGTACTTC
TRBV2,.,14,.,TRBJ1-2,CASSEGAANYGYTF,TGTGCCAGCAGTGAAGGGGCCGCTAACTATGGCTACACCTTC
TRBV2,once,14,TRBD1,TRBJ2-4,CASKKQGAPNIQYF,TGTGCCAGCAAGAAACAGGGGGCCCCAAACATTCAGTACTTC
TRBV5-1,few,15,.,TRBJ2-5,CASSLEGQIQETQYF,TGCGCCAGCAGCCTGGAAGGACAGATCCAAGAGACCCAGTACTTC
TRBV28,.,16,TRBD1,TRBJ2-1,CASSFSGTGGWNEQFF,TGTGCCAGCAGTTTCTCCGGGACAGGGGGCTGGAATGAGCAGTTCTTC
TRBV4-1,.,14,TRBD1,TRBJ1-1,CASSQEGGEREAFF,TGCGCCAGCAGCCAAGAAGGGGGCGAAAGGGAAGCTTTCTTT
TRBV6-1,.,15,.,TRBJ2-2,CASGQQRANTGELFF,TGTGCCAGCGGCCAACAGAGGGCAAACACCGGGGAGCTGTTTTTT
TRBV11-1,.,15,.,TRBJ1-2,CASSTTDGANYGYTF,TGTGCCAGCAGCACAACCGACGGAGCTAACTATGGCTACACCTTC
TRBV7-2,.,12,.,TRBJ1-1,CASSFGAGKAFF,TGTGCCAGCAGCTTCGGAGCCGGGAAAGCTTTCTTT
TRBV7-2,.,11,.,TRBJ1-2,CASSWAYNYTF,TGTGCCAGCAGCTGGGCCTACAATTACACCTTC
TRBV28,.,14,.,TRBJ2-3,CASSSLRRWETQYF,TGTGCCAGCAGTTCACTCCGGAGGTGGGAAACGCAGTATTTT
TRBV28,few,13,TRBD1,TRBJ2-7,CASRRTGGYEQYF,TGTGCCAGCAGGCGGACAGGGGGCTACGAGCAGTACTTC
TRBV5-1,.,17,TRBD1,TRBJ2-7,CASSSRDRALGSYEQYF,TGCGCCAGCAGCTCCCGGGACAGGGCATTAGGGTCCTACGAGCAGTACTTC
TRBV4-1,.,15,TRBD1,TRBJ2-7,CASSQDPGQAYEQYF,TGCGCCAGCAGCCAAGATCCCGGACAGGCCTACGAGCAGTACTTC
TRBV30,.,18,.,TRBJ1-1,CAWSVQVWRNGLNTEAFF,TGTGCCTGGAGTGTACAAGTATGGAGGAACGGATTGAACACTGAAGCTTTCTTT
TRBV19,.,15,.,TRBJ1-2,CASSPTGSLGYGYTF,TGTGCCAGTAGTCCGACAGGTTCCTTGGGGTATGGCTACACCTTC
TRBV7-7,.,16,TRBD1,TRBJ2-7,CANRPVRDRATYEQYF,TGTGCCAATCGACCAGTCCGGGACAGGGCTACCTACGAGCAGTACTTC
TRBV25-1,.,13,.,TRBJ2-2,CATSQGNTGELFF,TGTGCCACCAGCCAGGGGAACACCGGGGAGCTGTTTTTT
TRBV28,.,16,TRBD1,TRBJ1-2,CASSFSTGTGTYGYTF,TGTGCCAGCAGTTTCTCCACCGGGACAGGCACTTATGGCTACACCTTC